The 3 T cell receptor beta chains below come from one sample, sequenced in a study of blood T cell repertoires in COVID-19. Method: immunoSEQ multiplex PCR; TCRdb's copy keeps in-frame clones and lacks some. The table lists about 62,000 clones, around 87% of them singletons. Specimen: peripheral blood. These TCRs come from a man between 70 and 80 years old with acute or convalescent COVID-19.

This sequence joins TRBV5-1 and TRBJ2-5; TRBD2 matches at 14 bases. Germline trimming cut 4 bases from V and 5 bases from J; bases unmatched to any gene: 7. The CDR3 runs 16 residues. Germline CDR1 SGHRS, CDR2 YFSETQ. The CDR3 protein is CASSDLGLAGAETQYF. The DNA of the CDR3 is TGCGCCAGCAGCGATTTGGGACTAGCGGGAGCGGAGACCCAGTACTTC.

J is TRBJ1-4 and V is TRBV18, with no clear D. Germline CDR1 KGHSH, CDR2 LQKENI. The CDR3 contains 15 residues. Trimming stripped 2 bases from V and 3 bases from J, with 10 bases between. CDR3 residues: CASSPSGVSNEKLFF. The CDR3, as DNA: TGTGCCAGCTCACCATCGGGAGTTTCTAATGAAAAACTGTTTTTT.

The CDR3, as DNA: TGTGCCAGCAGATTAAACCTTTGGAGTGGAAACACCATATATTTT. This translates into CASRLNLWSGNTIYF. V gene TRBV6-5 combines with J gene TRBJ1-3; D ambiguous. V was trimmed by 6 bases and J by 3 bases, leaving 15 bases between them. The CDR3 spans 15 residues. Germline-derived CDR1 and CDR2 are MNHEY and SVGAGI.